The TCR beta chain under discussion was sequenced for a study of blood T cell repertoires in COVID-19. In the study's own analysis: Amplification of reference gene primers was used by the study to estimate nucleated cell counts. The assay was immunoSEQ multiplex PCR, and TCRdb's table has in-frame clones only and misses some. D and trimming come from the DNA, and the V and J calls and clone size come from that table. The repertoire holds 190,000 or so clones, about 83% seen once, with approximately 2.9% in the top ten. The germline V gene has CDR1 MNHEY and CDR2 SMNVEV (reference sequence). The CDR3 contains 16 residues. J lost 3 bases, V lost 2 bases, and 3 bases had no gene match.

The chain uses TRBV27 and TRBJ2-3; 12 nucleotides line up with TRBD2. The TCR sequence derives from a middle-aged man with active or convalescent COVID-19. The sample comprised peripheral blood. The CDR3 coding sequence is TGTGCCAGCAGTTTAGGGACTAGCGGGCGTACAGATACGCAGTATTTT. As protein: CASSLGTSGRTDTQYF.